The 28 T cell receptor beta chains presented below share a single source sample, sequenced in a study of cytomegalovirus exposure and HLA in healthy donors. The PCR was carried out with 60 Vbeta primers and 13 Jbeta primers. The table came from immunoSEQ multiplex PCR; TCRdb's copy has only in-frame clones and leaves some out. The repertoire consists of about 160,000 clones, with around 75% occurring once and the leading ten covering approximately 4.4%. The sample comprised PBMCs. These receptors were collected from a man in his late teens or twenties in good health and CMV-seropositive.

V usage is TRBV21-1 and J usage is TRBJ2-7; the table gives TRBD2 as D, unverified against the DNA. TRBV21-1 is described as a pseudogene. This CDR3 is 16 amino acids long. DNA of the CDR3: TGTGCCAGCAGCAAATATGAACCAAAAATTAACTACGAGCAGTACGTC. It translates to CASSKYEPKINYEQYV.

The CDR3 nucleotides read TGTGCTAGTGGTCCGACACGGATGAACACTGAAGCTTTCTTT. This sequence encodes CASGPTRMNTEAFF. The chain links TRBV12-5 to TRBJ1-1; no firm D call. The V end was cut by 5 bases, the J end by 0 bases, with 10 bases between. The CDR3 has 14 residues. Looked up from germline, CDR1 is LGHNT and CDR2 is FRNRAP.

The CDR3 spells CASSPEGAGNEKLFF. The CDR3 nucleotides read TGTGCCAGCTCACCAGAGGGCGCGGGTAATGAAAAACTGTTTTTT. The gene calls are TRBV18 and TRBJ1-4; D remains unclear. The CDR3 covers 15 residues. V was pared by 2 bases and J by 4 bases, with 11 bases between. Germline V gene lookup returns CDR1 KGHSH and CDR2 LQKENI.

The table lists this clone with a count of one. The rearrangement joins TRBV5-8 to TRBJ1-4; 8 bases align to TRBD1. V was clipped by 2 bases and J by 5 bases; unmatched bases: 5. Germline loops: CDR1 SGHTS, CDR2 YDEGEE. The CDR3 runs to 15 residues. The CDR3 nucleotides read TGTGCCAGCAGCTTTTCAGGGGGCAAAAATGAAAAACTGTTTTTT. Amino acids: CASSFSGGKNEKLFF. Drawing the rest from reference TRBV5-8 and TRBJ1-4, the complete variable domain is EAGVTQSPTHLIKTRGQQATLRCSPISGHTSVYWYQQALGLGLQFLLWYDEGEERNRGNFPPRFSGRQFPNYSSELNVNALELEDSALYLCASSFSGGKNEKLFFGSGTQLSVL.

On this clone itself: Within the sample, other DNA sequences also encode this same CDR3. The chain uses TRBV7-2 and TRBJ1-1; D gene ambiguous. V lost 6 bases and J lost 4, with 9 bases in between. The CDR3 has 12 amino acids. Germline CDR1 SGHTA, CDR2 FQGNSA. For the CDR3, the DNA is TGTGCCAGCAGTTTTGACACCACTGAAGCTTTCTTT. This translates into CASSFDTTEAFF.

To note about this clone: The sample contains more than one DNA sequence encoding this CDR3. The rearrangement links TRBV27 to TRBJ1-2, with TRBD1 matching over 9 bases. Germline CDR1 and CDR2: MNHEY and SMNVEV (reference sequence). The CDR3 runs to 14 residues. J gave up 4 bases and V 0 bases, and 0 bases lay outside the gene matches. CDR3 coding DNA: TGTGCCAGCAGTTTATCGGGACAGGGCTATGGCTACACCTTC. It encodes CASSLSGQGYGYTF.

The gene calls are TRBV14 and TRBJ1-1, with D perhaps matching TRBD1 (6 bases). This CDR3 is built from 13 residues. The germline V gene has CDR1 SGHDN and CDR2 FVKESK. Trimming shortened V by 4 bases and J by 4 bases, and 10 bases separated the two germline ends. CDR3 sequence reads: CASSPTGSTEAFF. The CDR3 nucleotides are TGTGCCAGCAGCCCTACAGGGTCCACTGAAGCTTTCTTT.

By sample fraction, this clone is medium-sized (0.01 to 0.1%). V and J are TRBV7-2 and TRBJ2-3, with 10 bases aligning to TRBD1. In germline, CDR1 is SGHTA, CDR2 FQGNSA. CDR3 length equals 15 residues. Trimming removed 4 bases from V and 0 bases from J; junction bases left unmatched: 1. The CDR3 region has the DNA TGTGCCAGCAGCTCGGGACAGGGGAGCACAGATACGCAGTATTTT. It translates to CASSSGQGSTDTQYF.

J is TRBJ1-2 and V is TRBV7-9; TRBD1 agrees at 7 bases. The ends lost 6 bases at V and 9 bases at J; junction bases unmatched: 10. This CDR3 comprises 13 residues. Germline loops: CDR1 SEHNR, CDR2 FQNEAQ (reference sequence). In nucleotides, the CDR3 is TGTGCCAGCAGTTGGGACAGAGCGTATCGCTACACCTTC. Translating gives CASSWDRAYRYTF.

This chain connects TRBV5-6 to TRBJ1-2, with 7 bases lining up with TRBD1. J was trimmed by 8 bases and V by 4 bases; bases with no gene match: 14. Germline CDR1 and CDR2: SGHDT and YYEEEE. The CDR3 runs to 15 residues. CDR3 DNA: TGTGCCAGCAGCAGGGACGGAGGGGGCGCTTTGGGCTACACCTTC. This encodes CASSRDGGGALGYTF.

The chain joins TRBV7-2 to TRBJ1-1; TRBD1 might be the D (5 bases). The CDR3 has 12 amino acids. The V end lost 3 bases, the J end lost 10 bases, and 12 bases lay between the germline ends. Germline V gene sequence: CDR1 SGHTA, CDR2 FQGNSA. DNA for the CDR3: TGTGCCAGCAGCTTGGGGCGACCCGGAGCTTTCTTT. This gives the protein CASSLGRPGAFF.

CDR3: CASSEGTDYSNQPQHF. DNA for the CDR3: TGTGCCAGCAGTGAAGGAACAGATTATAGCAATCAGCCCCAGCATTTT. The chain recombines TRBV25-1 with TRBJ1-5; D is ambiguous. Trimming removed 2 bases at V and 0 bases at J, with 11 bases between. The CDR3 is made up of 16 amino acids. Germline CDR1 reads MGHDK; CDR2 reads SYGVNS. Drawing the rest from reference TRBV25-1 and TRBJ1-5, the complete variable domain is EADIYQTPRYLVIGTGKKITLECSQTMGHDKMYWYQQDPGMELHLIHYSYGVNSTEKGDLSSESTVSRIRTEHFPLTLESARPSHTSQYLCASSEGTDYSNQPQHFGDGTRLSIL.

V usage is TRBV15 and J usage is TRBJ2-1, with D possibly matching TRBD2 (6 bases). The V end was cut by 0 bases, the J end by 5 bases, with 14 bases between. The germline CDR1 and CDR2 sequences are LNHNV and YYDKDF (reference sequence). The CDR3 sequence is 16 residues long. DNA for the CDR3: TGTGCCACCAGCAGAGAGCGGACTAACCAGGACAATGAGCAGTTCTTC. Its translation: CATSRERTNQDNEQFF.

The V gene is TRBV2, the J gene TRBJ1-1, with 8 bases fitting TRBD1. With 8 bases clipped from V and 1 base from J, the junction kept 3 bases outside the gene matches. The CDR3 is made up of 13 amino acids. Germline V lookup: CDR1 SNHLY, CDR2 FYNNEI. CDR3 sequence reads: CASGGTGNTEAFF. In DNA, the CDR3 is TGTGCCAGCGGCGGGACAGGGAACACTGAAGCTTTCTTT.

The rearrangement joins TRBV7-9 to TRBJ1-1; D unresolved. Trimming cost V 6 bases and J 1 base, with 6 bases left between them. The CDR3 is made up of 12 amino acids. Germline lookup yields CDR1 SEHNR and CDR2 FQNEAQ (reference sequence). DNA of the CDR3: TGTGCCAGCAGAGAGGGGAACACTGAAGCTTTCTTT. It specifies CASREGNTEAFF.

The CDR3 here is CASTGEADNQPQHF. CDR3 DNA: TGTGCCAGCACAGGGGAAGCGGACAATCAGCCCCAGCATTTT. The chain has TRBV2 and TRBJ1-5; D is perhaps TRBD1 (6 bases). V shed 7 bases and J shed 3 bases, with 13 bases lying between them. CDR3 length equals 14 residues. The germline V gene encodes CDR1 SNHLY and CDR2 FYNNEI.

This clone was recorded a few times. The junction differs from germline at one of its ends, possibly a read error. This rearrangement joins TRBV7-9 to TRBJ2-2; 14 positions match TRBD2. Germline values: CDR1 SEHNR, CDR2 FQNEAQ (reference sequence). CDR3 length: 14 residues. The CDR3 reads CASSSPGTSGGSPF. The DNA for the CDR3 is TGTGCCAGCAGCTCCCCCGGGACTAGCGGGGGCTCGCCCTTT.

This clone was counted only a few times. This sequence joins TRBV4-1 and TRBJ1-1; D not certain. Germline assignment: CDR1 MGHRA and CDR2 YSYEKL. The CDR3 spans 14 residues. V was shortened by 2 bases and J by 0 bases, with 7 bases between the two germline ends. The CDR3 DNA is TGCGCCAGCAGCCAACACAACATGAACACTGAAGCTTTCTTT. Residues: CASSQHNMNTEAFF.

A single count supports this clone. V gene TRBV4-1 combines with J gene TRBJ1-2; 7 bases map to TRBD1. V shed 0 bases, J shed 5 bases, and the junction held 12 bases outside the gene matches. CDR1 MGHRA and CDR2 YSYEKL come from the germline V gene. The CDR3 runs to 17 residues. Written as DNA, the CDR3 is TGCGCCAGCAGCCAAGATGGAGCACGCGGGACAGATTATGGCTACACCTTC. Amino acids: CASSQDGARGTDYGYTF.

The rearrangement links TRBV15 to TRBJ1-1, with no clear D. The germline gives CDR1 LNHNV, CDR2 YYDKDF (reference sequence). Trimming took 0 bases from V and 1 from J, leaving 12 bases between them. The CDR3 has 16 amino acids. CDR3 nucleotide sequence: TGTGCCACCAGCAGAGATATAGCGCTACCGAACACTGAAGCTTTCTTT. As protein: CATSRDIALPNTEAFF. The full variable domain, with the rest looked up from reference TRBV15 and TRBJ1-1, is DAMVIQNPRYQVTQFGKPVTLSCSQTLNHNVMYWYQQKSSQAPKLLFHYYDKDFNNEADTPDNFQSRRPNTSFCFLDIRSPGLGDTAMYLCATSRDIALPNTEAFFGQGTRLTVV.

CDR3 bases: TGTGCCAGCAGCTTGTTCAGGGGCAATCAGCCCCAGCATTTT. The encoded protein is CASSLFRGNQPQHF. The chain uses TRBV5-5 and TRBJ1-5; tentative D call: TRBD1 (5 bases). V gave up 1 base and J gave up 2 bases, with 7 bases separating them. CDR3 size: 14 residues. Germline loops: CDR1 SGHKS, CDR2 YYEKEE (reference sequence).

The chain couples TRBV5-6 to TRBJ1-1; D is unclear. This CDR3 region has 13 residues. The V and J ends lost 0 bases and 11 bases respectively, with 14 bases between them. Germline-derived CDR1 and CDR2 are SGHDT and YYEEEE. The CDR3 protein is CASSLGGASKAFF. DNA for the CDR3: TGTGCCAGCAGCTTGGGAGGTGCTTCGAAGGCTTTCTTT.

This chain joins TRBV6-5 and TRBJ1-2; weak D call: TRBD1 (6 bases). Germline loops: CDR1 MNHEY, CDR2 SVGAGI. The CDR3 covers 12 residues. Deletions cut 10 bases from V and 5 bases from J, with 14 bases between. The CDR3 spells CATSSGDYGYTF. DNA for the CDR3: TGTGCCACCTCATCAGGGGATTATGGCTACACCTTC.

This clone has just a few counts. The rearrangement uses TRBV14 and TRBJ2-3; a weak D match, TRBD2 (6 bases). The CDR3 has 17 amino acids. Germline values: CDR1 SGHDN, CDR2 FVKESK. V was clipped by 3 bases and J by 5 bases, with 21 bases between them. Written as DNA, the CDR3 is TGTGCCAGCAGCCAGGCCGGGACCGAGGGAGGTAGAGATACGCAGTATTTT. It yields the protein CASSQAGTEGGRDTQYF.

This clone was counted a few times. V gene TRBV5-6 combines with J gene TRBJ2-5; D is ambiguous. The ends were cut back, 3 bases at V and 5 bases at J, with 20 bases in the middle. The CDR3 is 16 amino acids. Germline V gene data show CDR1 as SGHDT and CDR2 as YYEEEE. This chain's CDR3 is CASSSWSGPEAETQYF. The CDR3 nucleotides are TGTGCCAGCAGCTCCTGGTCGGGTCCCGAGGCGGAGACCCAGTACTTC. The whole variable domain, remainder taken from reference TRBV5-6 and TRBJ2-5, is DAGVTQSPTHLIKTRGQQVTLRCSPKSGHDTVSWYQQALGQGPQFIFQYYEEEERQRGNFPDRFSGHQFPNYSSELNVNALLLGDSALYLCASSSWSGPEAETQYFGPGTRLLVL.

This clone was seen a single time. The chain couples TRBV2 to TRBJ1-2; D is unclear. Trimming shortened V by 3 bases and J by 0 bases, and 5 bases separated the two germline ends. This CDR3 is 13 amino acids long. Germline CDR1 SNHLY, CDR2 FYNNEI. The CDR3 here is CASSDTPNYGYTF. The CDR3 DNA reads TGTGCCAGCAGTGATACACCTAACTATGGCTACACCTTC.

Comment on this clone: This specimen includes other DNA sequences encoding the same CDR3. The chain recombines TRBV10-3 with TRBJ1-2; possibly TRBD1 for D (5 bases). Trimming cost V 0 bases and J 0 bases, with 8 bases left between them. This CDR3 contains 15 residues. The germline V gene encodes CDR1 ENHRY and CDR2 SYGVKD. The CDR3 sequence: CAISESVTANYGYTF. The CDR3 DNA is TGTGCCATCAGTGAGTCAGTGACAGCTAACTATGGCTACACCTTC.

The chain recombines TRBV13 with TRBJ1-3; 9 bases are a match to TRBD1. Germline V lookup: CDR1 PRHDT, CDR2 FYEKMQ (reference sequence). V was pared by 5 bases and J by 0 bases, with 5 bases of the junction left unmatched. The CDR3 loop spans 16 amino acids. CDR3 region: CASSVGQGFSGNTIYF. DNA of the CDR3: TGTGCCAGCAGCGTTGGACAGGGGTTCTCTGGAAACACCATATATTTT.